The clone carrying this T cell receptor (beta chain) was detected many times. The length of the CDR3 is 15 residues. Germline V gene lookup returns CDR1 KGHSH and CDR2 LQKENI. Trimming cost V 5 bases and J 6 bases; bases outside gene matches: 9. TCRdb reprocessed the 5' RACE reads via MiXCR and lists one record per CDR3 protein. The table lists over 300,000 distinct CDR3 sequences, around a fifth of them singletons. This sample is part of a study of T-cell memory formation after mild COVID-19. The chain uses TRBV18 and TRBJ2-2; 7 bases are a match to TRBD1. Sequencing was done on a sample of PBMCs or a T cell subset sorted from them (not recorded which). This clonotype was obtained from a man aged 18 to 29 who had mild COVID-19 (a few samples of this study predate the infection). Cell type and time point are not known. This chain's CDR3 is CASSISTGFAGELFF. CDR3 coding DNA: TGTGCCAGCTCAATCTCGACAGGGTTCGCCGGGGAGCTGTTTTTT.